Sequencing of this TCR beta chain was carried out in a study of siplizumab effects on memory and regulatory T cells. Method: immunoSEQ multiplex PCR; TCRdb's copy keeps in-frame clones and lacks some. The table includes some 110,000 clones, roughly 91% detected once. About this clone itself: Its antigen is still unknown.

The CDR3 extends over 15 amino acids. CDR1 is ENHRY, CDR2 SYGVKD, per germline. V was trimmed by 0 bases and J by 2 bases, leaving 9 bases between them. Overall study results and limits: Suppressive activity of Tregs proliferating in siplizumab cultures remained unconfirmed. Among mappable alloreactive CD4+ clones, the Treg-derived fraction averaged 68.8% with siplizumab versus more than 25% in controls. About 80-97% of proliferating CD4+ or CD8+ clones had no assignable naive or memory phenotype. Naive T cells looked more diverse than memory cells and looked like major alloresponse contributors.

The sequencing input was CD4+ T cells sorted from blood. The sequence was collected from a human donor in good health. V usage is TRBV10-3 and J usage is TRBJ2-3, with D possibly being TRBD2 (6 bases). The CDR3 is CAISESSGYTDTQYF. CDR3 nucleotides: TGTGCCATCAGTGAGTCTAGCGGATACACAGATACGCAGTATTTT.